The rows below give T cell receptor beta chains drawn from one sample of a study of shared clonotypes between healthy human individuals. Only in-frame clones appear in the TCRdb table, and some are missing; sequencing was by immunoSEQ multiplex PCR. The data contain about 800,000 clones, 96% of them seen just once; the ten biggest clones take up less than 0.25%. Sequenced input: naive CD8+ T cells sorted from blood. These TCRs come from a young man in good health. Both conserved end residues are part of each CDR3. The order of the fields is D gene, V gene, clone size, J gene, CDR3 DNA, CDR3 protein. A D gene is named only where the DNA matches it firmly. Expanded clones get a size class; other rows say once, few or many, or leave the size out.

.,TRBV7-6,.,TRBJ1-1,TGTGCCAGCAGCTTGGTACAGGAGCACACTGAAGCTTTCTTT,CASSLVQEHTEAFF
.,TRBV7-8,.,TRBJ2-1,TGTGCCAGTAGGACTAGGGGGTACAGTGAGCAGTTCTTC,CASRTRGYSEQFF
.,TRBV2,once,TRBJ2-1,TGTGCCAGCAGCGGCGACCTTAGCGCCTCCTACAATGAGCAGTTCTTC,CASSGDLSASYNEQFF
.,TRBV7-7,once,TRBJ2-7,TGTGCTAGCAGCTTAGGAGCCGGGTCTCACTACGAGCAGTACTTC,CASSLGAGSHYEQYF
TRBD2,TRBV2,.,TRBJ2-1,TGTGCCAGCGGCGGGACTAGCCAGTTCTTC,CASGGTSQFF
TRBD1,TRBV11-2,.,TRBJ2-7,TGTGCCAGCAGCTTAGGGACAGGGTACGAGCAGTACTTC,CASSLGTGYEQYF
TRBD2,TRBV7-2,.,TRBJ2-3,TGTGCCAGCAGCTTATTGGTAGCGGGAGGGTTAGATACGCAGTATTTT,CASSLLVAGGLDTQYF
.,TRBV10-3,.,TRBJ2-7,TGTGCCATCAGTGACCCACCGGGCCGGAAAACCTACGAGCAGTACTTC,CAISDPPGRKTYEQYF
.,TRBV6-5,.,TRBJ2-1,TGTGCCAGCAGTTACTCCAATGAGCAGTTCTTC,CASSYSNEQFF
TRBD1,TRBV4-1,once,TRBJ1-1,TGCGCCAGCAGCCACCAAGGGACAGGGCGAAACACTGAAGCTTTCTTT,CASSHQGTGRNTEAFF
.,TRBV30,.,TRBJ1-1,TGTGCCTGGATAGGTCCCCTTACAGATATGAACACTGAAGCTTTCTTT,CAWIGPLTDMNTEAFF
.,TRBV21-1,.,TRBJ1-5,TGTGCCAGCAGCAATGGCAGGGGTGGTAATCAGCCCCAGCATTTT,CASSNGRGGNQPQHF